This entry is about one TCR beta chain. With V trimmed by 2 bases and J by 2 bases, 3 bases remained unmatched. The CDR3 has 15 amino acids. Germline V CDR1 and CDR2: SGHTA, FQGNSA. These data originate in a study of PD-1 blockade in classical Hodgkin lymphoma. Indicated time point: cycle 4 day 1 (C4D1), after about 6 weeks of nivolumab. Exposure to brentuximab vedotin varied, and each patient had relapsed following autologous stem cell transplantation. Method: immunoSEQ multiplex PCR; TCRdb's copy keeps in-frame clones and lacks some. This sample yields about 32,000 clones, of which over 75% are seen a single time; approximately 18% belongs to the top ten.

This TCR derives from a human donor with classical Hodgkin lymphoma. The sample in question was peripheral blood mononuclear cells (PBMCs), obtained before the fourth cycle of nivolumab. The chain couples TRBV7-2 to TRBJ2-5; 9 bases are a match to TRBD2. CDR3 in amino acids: CASSLRSGGQETQYF. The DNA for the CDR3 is TGTGCCAGCAGCTTAAGAAGCGGGGGGCAAGAGACCCAGTACTTC.